This TCR beta chain was observed in a study of Graves' ophthalmopathy and Graves' hyperthyroidism. Whole-study results and caveats: Sensitivity of roughly 88% and specificity of 65% to 83% were achieved when a 13-signature model separated ophthalmopathy from stable hyperthyroidism.

Trimming shortened V by 0 bases and J by 5 bases, and 19 bases separated the two germline ends. Looked up from germline, CDR1 is DFQATT and CDR2 is SNEGSKA (reference sequence). The CDR3 spans 16 residues. This clonotype was detected ten times or more. The antigen remains unidentified. TCR beta CDR3 regions were amplified from RNA transcripts. Second-round multiplex PCR followed a first-round RT-PCR using HTBI primers. From the multiplex PCR reads, TCRdb called clonotypes with MiXCR, one entry per CDR3 protein. The sample lists hundreds of thousands of distinct CDR3 sequences; about 20% were seen once. Hyperthyroidism patients, aged 18 to 65, were newly diagnosed, under 2 months' duration. PBMCs were isolated from a roughly 10 ml sample of fresh peripheral blood.

This clonotype was sampled from a woman aged 18-29 years with stable Graves' hyperthyroidism. Some clones in this sample may be carry-over from other donors' samples. The sequencing input was peripheral blood. The chain links TRBV20-1 to TRBJ1-2; TRBD1 is a possible D gene (5 bases). CDR3 bases: TGCAGTGCTAGAGATATCGTCGGGAGGGAGGGGTATGGCTACACCTTC. Protein sequence: CSARDIVGREGYGYTF.